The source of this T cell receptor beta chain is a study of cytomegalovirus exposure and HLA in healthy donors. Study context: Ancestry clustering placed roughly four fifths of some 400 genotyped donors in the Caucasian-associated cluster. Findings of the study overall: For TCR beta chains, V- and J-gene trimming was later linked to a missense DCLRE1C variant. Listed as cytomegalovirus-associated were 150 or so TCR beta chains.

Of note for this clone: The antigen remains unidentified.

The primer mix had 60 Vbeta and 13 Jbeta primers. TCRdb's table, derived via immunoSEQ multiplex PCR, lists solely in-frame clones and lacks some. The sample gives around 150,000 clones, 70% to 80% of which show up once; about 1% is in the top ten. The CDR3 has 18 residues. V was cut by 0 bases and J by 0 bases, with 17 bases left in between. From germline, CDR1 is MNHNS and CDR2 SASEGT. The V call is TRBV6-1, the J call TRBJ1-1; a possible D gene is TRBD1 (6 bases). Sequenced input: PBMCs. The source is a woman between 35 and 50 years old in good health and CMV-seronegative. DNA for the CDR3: TGTGCCAGCAGTGAAGCGAAGGGGGTACGGGGACTGAACACTGAAGCTTTCTTT. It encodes CASSEAKGVRGLNTEAFF.